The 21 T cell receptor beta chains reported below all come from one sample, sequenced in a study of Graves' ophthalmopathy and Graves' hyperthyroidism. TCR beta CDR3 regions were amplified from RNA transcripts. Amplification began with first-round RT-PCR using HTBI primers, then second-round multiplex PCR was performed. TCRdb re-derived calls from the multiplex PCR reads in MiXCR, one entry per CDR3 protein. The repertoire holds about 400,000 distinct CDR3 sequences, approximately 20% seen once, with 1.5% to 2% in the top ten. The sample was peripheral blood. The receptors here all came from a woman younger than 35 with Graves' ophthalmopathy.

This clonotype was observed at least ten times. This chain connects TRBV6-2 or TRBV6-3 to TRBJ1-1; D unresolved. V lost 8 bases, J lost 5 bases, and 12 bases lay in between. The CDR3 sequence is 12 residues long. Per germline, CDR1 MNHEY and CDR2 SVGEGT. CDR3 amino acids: CASRGWGTEAFF. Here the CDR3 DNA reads TGTGCCAGCCGCGGATGGGGTACTGAAGCTTTCTTT.

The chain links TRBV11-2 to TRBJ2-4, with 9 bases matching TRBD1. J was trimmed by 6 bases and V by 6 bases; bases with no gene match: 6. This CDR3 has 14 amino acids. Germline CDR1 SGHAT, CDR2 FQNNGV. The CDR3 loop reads CASRTTGGGNIQYF. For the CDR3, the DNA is TGTGCCAGCAGAACCACAGGGGGCGGAAACATTCAGTACTTC.

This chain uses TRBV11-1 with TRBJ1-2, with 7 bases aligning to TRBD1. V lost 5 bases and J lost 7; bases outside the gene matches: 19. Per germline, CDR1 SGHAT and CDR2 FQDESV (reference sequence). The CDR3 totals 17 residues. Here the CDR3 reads CASSAGWDSEIKSGYTF. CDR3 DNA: TGTGCCAGCAGCGCCGGTTGGGACAGTGAAATAAAAAGTGGCTACACCTTC.

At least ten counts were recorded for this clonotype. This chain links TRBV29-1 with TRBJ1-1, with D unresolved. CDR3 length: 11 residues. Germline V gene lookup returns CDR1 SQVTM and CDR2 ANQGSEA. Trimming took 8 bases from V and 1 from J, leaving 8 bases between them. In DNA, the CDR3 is TGCAGCACCCGGAAGAACACTGAAGCTTTCTTT. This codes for CSTRKNTEAFF.

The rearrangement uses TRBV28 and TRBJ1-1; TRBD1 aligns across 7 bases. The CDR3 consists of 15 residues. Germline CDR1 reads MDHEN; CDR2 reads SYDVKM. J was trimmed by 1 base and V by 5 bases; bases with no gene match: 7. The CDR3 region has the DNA TGTGCCAGCAGTGATAGTGGGGACAGGAACACTGAAGCTTTCTTT. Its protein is CASSDSGDRNTEAFF.

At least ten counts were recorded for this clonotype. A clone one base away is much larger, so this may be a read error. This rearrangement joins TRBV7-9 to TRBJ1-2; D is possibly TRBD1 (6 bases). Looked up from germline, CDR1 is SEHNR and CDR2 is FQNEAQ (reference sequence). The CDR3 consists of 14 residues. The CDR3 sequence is CAGSLSRTDYGYTF. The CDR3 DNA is TGTGCCGGCAGCTTATCCCGGACAGACTATGGCTACACCTTC.

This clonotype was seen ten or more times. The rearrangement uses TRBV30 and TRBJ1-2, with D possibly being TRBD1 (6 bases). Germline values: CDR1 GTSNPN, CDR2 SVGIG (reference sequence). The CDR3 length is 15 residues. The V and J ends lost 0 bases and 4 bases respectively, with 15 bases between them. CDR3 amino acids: CAWSVPQGGSYGYTF. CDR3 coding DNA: TGTGCCTGGAGTGTCCCCCAAGGGGGTTCCTATGGCTACACCTTC.

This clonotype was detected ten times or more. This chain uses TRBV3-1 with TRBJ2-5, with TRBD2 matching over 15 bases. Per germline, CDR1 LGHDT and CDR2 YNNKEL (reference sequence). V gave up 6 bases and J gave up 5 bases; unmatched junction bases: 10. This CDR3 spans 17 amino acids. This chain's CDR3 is CASRLGTSGGQPETQYF. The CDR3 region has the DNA TGTGCCAGCAGACTCGGGACTAGCGGGGGGCAACCCGAGACCCAGTACTTC.

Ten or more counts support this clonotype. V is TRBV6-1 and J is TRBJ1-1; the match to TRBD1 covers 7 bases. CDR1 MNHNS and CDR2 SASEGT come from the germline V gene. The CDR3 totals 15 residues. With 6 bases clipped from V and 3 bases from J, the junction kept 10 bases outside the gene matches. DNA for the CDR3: TGTGCCAGCAGAATACAGGGGCGCCGGGACACTGAAGCTTTCTTT. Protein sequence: CASRIQGRRDTEAFF.

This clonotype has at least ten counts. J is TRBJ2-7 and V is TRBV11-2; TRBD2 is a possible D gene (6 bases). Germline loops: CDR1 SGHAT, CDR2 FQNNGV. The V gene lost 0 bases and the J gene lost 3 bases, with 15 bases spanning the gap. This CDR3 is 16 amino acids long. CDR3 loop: CASSLEGGLVNYEQYF. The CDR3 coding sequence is TGTGCCAGCAGCTTAGAGGGGGGACTGGTCAACTACGAGCAGTACTTC.

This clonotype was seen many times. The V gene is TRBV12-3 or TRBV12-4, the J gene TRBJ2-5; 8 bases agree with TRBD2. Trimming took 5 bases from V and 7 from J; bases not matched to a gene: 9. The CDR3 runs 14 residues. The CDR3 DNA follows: TGTGCCAGCAGTCCAACCCGGGGGGGGGGGACCCAGTACTTC. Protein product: CASSPTRGGGTQYF.

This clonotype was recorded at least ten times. CDR3 sequence reads: CASYPSLYDDYEQYF. CDR3 nucleotide sequence: TGCGCCAGCTACCCCTCCCTCTACGATGACTACGAGCAGTACTTC. The V and J genes are TRBV5-1 and TRBJ2-7; no clear D. From germline, CDR1 is SGHRS and CDR2 YFSETQ. Trimming removed 7 bases at V and 3 bases at J, with 20 bases between. The CDR3 runs 15 residues.

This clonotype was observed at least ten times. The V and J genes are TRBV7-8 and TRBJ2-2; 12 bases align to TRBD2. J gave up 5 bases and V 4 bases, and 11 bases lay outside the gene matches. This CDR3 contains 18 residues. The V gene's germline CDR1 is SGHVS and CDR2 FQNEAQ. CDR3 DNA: TGTGCCAGCAGCTCCGGGAGACTAGCGGGAGTGAGGACCGGGGAGCTGTTTTTT. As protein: CASSSGRLAGVRTGELFF.

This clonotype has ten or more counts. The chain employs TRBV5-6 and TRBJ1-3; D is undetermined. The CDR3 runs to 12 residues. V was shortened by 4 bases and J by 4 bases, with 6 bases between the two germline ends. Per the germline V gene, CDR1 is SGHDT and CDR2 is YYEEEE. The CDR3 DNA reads TGTGCCAGCAGCCGGATGGGAAACACCATATATTTT. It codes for CASSRMGNTIYF.

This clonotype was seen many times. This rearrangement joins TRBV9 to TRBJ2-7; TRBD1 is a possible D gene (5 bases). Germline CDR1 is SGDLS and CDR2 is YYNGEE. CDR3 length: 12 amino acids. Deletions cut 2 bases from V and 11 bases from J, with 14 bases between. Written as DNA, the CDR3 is TGTGCCAGCAGCGTGCAGGGCGGATATAAGTACTTC. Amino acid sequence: CASSVQGGYKYF.

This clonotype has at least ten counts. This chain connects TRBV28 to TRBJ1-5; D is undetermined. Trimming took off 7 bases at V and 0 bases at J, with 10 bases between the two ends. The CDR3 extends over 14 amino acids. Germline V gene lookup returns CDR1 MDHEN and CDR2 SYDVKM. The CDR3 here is CASTSSYSNQPQHF. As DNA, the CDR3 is TGTGCCAGCACCTCGTCGTATAGCAATCAGCCCCAGCATTTT.

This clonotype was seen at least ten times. CDR3 DNA: TGCGCCAGCAGATCAGGGGTGGGCCAGCCCCAGCATTTT. Translating it yields CASRSGVGQPQHF. The gene calls are TRBV10-2 and TRBJ1-5, with TRBD1 as a possible D gene (6 bases). The V gene's germline CDR1 is WSHSY and CDR2 SAAADI. The CDR3 extends over 13 amino acids. Trimming took off 6 bases at V and 7 bases at J, with 13 bases between the two ends.

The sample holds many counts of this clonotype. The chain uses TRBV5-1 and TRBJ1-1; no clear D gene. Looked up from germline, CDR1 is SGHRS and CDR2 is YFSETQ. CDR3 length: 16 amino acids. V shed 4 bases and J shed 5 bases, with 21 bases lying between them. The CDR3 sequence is CASSPIDAGILTEAFF. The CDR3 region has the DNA TGCGCCAGCAGCCCTATCGACGCGGGGATCCTAACTGAAGCTTTCTTT.

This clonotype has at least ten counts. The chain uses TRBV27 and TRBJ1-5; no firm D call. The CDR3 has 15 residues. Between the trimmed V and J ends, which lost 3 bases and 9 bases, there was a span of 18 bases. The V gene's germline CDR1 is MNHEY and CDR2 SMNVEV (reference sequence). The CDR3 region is CASSFSSYAPGPQHF. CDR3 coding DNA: TGTGCCAGCAGTTTCTCCTCCTACGCCCCTGGGCCCCAGCATTTT.

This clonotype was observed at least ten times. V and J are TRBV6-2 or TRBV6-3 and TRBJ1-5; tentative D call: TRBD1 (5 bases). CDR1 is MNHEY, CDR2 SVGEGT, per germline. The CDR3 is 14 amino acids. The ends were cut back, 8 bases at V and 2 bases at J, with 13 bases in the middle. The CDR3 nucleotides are TGTGCCAGCGGGTTTGTAGGGGGCAATCAGCCCCAGCATTTT. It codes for CASGFVGGNQPQHF.

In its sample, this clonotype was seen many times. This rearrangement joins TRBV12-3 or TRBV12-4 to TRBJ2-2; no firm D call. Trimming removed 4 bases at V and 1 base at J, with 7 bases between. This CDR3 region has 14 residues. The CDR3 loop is CASSSDKNTGELFF. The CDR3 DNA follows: TGTGCCAGCAGTTCAGACAAGAACACCGGGGAGCTGTTTTTT.